This TCR beta chain was obtained from a study of CD4 and CD8 cells across lung adenocarcinoma regions. This clonotype has a handful of counts. This CDR3 contains 16 residues. Germline assignment: CDR1 MNHEY and CDR2 SMNVEV (reference sequence). After removal of 5 bases from V and 1 base from J, the junction contained 10 bases not matched to a gene. The patients had localized lung adenocarcinoma, a non-small cell subtype. TCRdb called the PCR reads again in MiXCR, with one record for every CDR3 protein. The table shows 5,000 to 6,500 distinct CDR3 sequences, with under 50% occurring only once. Sequencing used CD8+ T cells from the margin of a lung tumor. The TCR originated in a male donor with lung adenocarcinoma. The CD4 and CD8 labels of this study may be unreliable. This chain joins TRBV27 and TRBJ1-2; 7 nucleotides line up with TRBD1. The CDR3 loop reads CASSLDRAGGNYGYTF. The DNA for the CDR3 is TGTGCCAGCAGTCTAGACAGGGCGGGTGGTAACTATGGCTACACCTTC.